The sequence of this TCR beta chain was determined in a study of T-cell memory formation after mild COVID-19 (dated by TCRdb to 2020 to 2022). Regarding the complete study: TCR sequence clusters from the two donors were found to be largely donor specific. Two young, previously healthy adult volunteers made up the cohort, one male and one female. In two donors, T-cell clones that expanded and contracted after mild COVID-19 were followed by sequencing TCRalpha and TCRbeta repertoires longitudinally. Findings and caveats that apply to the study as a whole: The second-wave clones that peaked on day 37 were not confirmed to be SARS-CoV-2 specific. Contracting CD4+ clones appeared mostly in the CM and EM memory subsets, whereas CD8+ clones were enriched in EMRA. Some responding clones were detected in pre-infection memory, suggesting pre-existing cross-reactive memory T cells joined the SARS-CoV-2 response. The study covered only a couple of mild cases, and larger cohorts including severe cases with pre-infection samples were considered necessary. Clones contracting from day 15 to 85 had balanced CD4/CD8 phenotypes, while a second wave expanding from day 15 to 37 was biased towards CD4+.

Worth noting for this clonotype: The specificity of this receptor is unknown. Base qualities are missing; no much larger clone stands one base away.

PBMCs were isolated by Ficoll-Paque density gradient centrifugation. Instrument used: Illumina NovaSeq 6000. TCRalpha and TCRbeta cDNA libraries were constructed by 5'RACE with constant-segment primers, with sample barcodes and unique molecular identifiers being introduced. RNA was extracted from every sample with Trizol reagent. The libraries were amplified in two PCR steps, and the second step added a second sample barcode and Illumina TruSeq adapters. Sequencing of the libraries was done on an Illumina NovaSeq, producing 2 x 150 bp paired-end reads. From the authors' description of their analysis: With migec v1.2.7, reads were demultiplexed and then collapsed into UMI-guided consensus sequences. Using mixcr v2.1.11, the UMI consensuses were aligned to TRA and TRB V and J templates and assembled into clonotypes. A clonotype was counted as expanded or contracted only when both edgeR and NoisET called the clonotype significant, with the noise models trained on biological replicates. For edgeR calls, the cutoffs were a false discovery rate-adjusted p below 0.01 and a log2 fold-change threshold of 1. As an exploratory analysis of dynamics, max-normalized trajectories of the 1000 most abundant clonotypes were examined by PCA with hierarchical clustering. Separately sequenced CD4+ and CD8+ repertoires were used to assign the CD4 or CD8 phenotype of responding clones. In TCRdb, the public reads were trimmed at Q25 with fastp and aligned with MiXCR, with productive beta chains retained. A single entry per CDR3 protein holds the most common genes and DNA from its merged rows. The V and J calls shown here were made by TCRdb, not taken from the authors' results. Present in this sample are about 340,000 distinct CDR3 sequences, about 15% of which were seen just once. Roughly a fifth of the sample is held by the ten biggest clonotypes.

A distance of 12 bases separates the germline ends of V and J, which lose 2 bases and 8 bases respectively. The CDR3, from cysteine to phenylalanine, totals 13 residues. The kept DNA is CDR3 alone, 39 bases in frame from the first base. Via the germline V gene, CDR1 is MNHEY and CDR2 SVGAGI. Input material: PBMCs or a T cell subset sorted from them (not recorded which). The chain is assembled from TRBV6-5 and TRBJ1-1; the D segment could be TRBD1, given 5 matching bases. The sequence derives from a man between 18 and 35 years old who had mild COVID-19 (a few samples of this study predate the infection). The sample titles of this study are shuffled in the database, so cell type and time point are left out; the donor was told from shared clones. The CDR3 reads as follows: CASSYHDSTEAFF. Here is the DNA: TGTGCCAGCAGTTACCATGACAGCACAGAAGCTTTCTTT.